The 20 T cell receptor beta chains below all came from one sample that was sequenced in a study of control samples from healthy donors and cancer patients. The repertoire was sequenced with immunoSEQ multiplex PCR; TCRdb's copy has only in-frame clones and lacks some. This sample yields 20,000 to 25,000 clones, of which approximately 90% are seen a single time; more than 8% belongs to the top ten. Sequenced: PBMCs. These receptor sequences come from an older woman with head and neck cancer.

The V call is TRBV19, the J call TRBJ2-3, with 7 bases lining up with TRBD2. Germline-derived CDR1 and CDR2 are LNHDA and SQIVND (reference sequence). The ends lost 4 bases at V and 9 bases at J; junction bases unmatched: 13. The length of the CDR3 is 15 residues. CDR3 loop: CASSNLRLAAGTQYF. In DNA form, the CDR3 reads TGTGCCAGTAGTAACCTTAGACTAGCAGCCGGGACGCAGTATTTT.

The chain couples TRBV19 to TRBJ2-1; D gene ambiguous. V lost 6 bases and J lost 7, with 13 bases in between. Germline V CDR1 and CDR2: LNHDA, SQIVND (reference sequence). CDR3 length equals 13 residues. The CDR3 loop is CASSPFVENEQFF. CDR3 DNA: TGTGCCAGTAGCCCCTTTGTGGAGAATGAGCAGTTCTTC.

The chain links TRBV30 to TRBJ2-2; weak D call: TRBD1 (6 bases). Germline V gene data show CDR1 as GTSNPN and CDR2 as SVGIG (reference sequence). With 3 bases removed from V and 4 bases from J, the gap between germline ends came to 12 bases. CDR3 length equals 14 residues. The DNA for the CDR3 is TGTGCCTGGAGCCGACAGGCTGGCACCGGGGAGCTGTTTTTT. This encodes CAWSRQAGTGELFF.

The chain couples TRBV7-2 to TRBJ2-1, with D tentatively TRBD1 (6 bases). The CDR3 loop spans 15 amino acids. V was trimmed by 5 bases and J by 0 bases, leaving 11 bases between them. Germline V gene lookup returns CDR1 SGHTA and CDR2 FQGNSA. DNA of the CDR3: TGTGCCAGCAGCCCTCAGGGGAGCTCCTACAATGAGCAGTTCTTC. It specifies CASSPQGSSYNEQFF.

V is TRBV30 and J is TRBJ1-1; tentative D call: TRBD1 (5 bases). The CDR3 is 13 residues long. Trimming stripped 5 bases from V and 6 bases from J, with 16 bases between. CDR1 GTSNPN and CDR2 SVGIG come from the germline V gene (reference sequence). CDR3 in amino acids: CAWDLPGLSEAFF. The DNA for the CDR3 is TGTGCCTGGGACCTTCCGGGACTTTCTGAAGCTTTCTTT.

V is TRBV19 and J is TRBJ2-1, with TRBD2 matching 9 bases. V gave up 4 bases and J gave up 1 base; unmatched junction bases: 14. This CDR3 has 19 amino acids. CDR1 is LNHDA and CDR2 is SQIVND in the germline V gene (reference sequence). CDR3 sequence reads: CASSNPREGRLKSYNEQFF. The DNA of the CDR3 is TGTGCCAGTAGTAACCCGCGGGAGGGCCGGCTTAAGTCCTACAATGAGCAGTTCTTC. The full variable domain, rest sourced from reference TRBV19 and TRBJ2-1, is DGGITQSPKYLFRKEGQNVTLSCEQNLNHDAMYWYRQDPGQGLRLIYYSQIVNDFQKGDIAEGYSVSREKKESFPLTVTSAQKNPTAFYLCASSNPREGRLKSYNEQFFGPGTRLTVL.

The gene calls are TRBV4-1 and TRBJ1-2, with D perhaps matching TRBD1 (6 bases). Trimming left V 4 bases short and J 7 bases short, with 16 bases between. This CDR3 region has 14 residues. Germline CDR1 is MGHRA and CDR2 is YSYEKL. The CDR3 loop reads CASSLQDSWSGYTF. The CDR3, as DNA: TGCGCCAGCAGCCTCCAGGACAGTTGGAGTGGCTACACCTTC.

The V and J genes are TRBV28 and TRBJ1-4, with D hard to call. CDR3 length: 15 amino acids. The germline gives CDR1 MDHEN, CDR2 SYDVKM. The ends were cut back, 5 bases at V and 6 bases at J, with 16 bases in the middle. For the CDR3, the DNA is TGTGCCAGCAGTCCGACCCCGGATTCCCATGAAAAACTGTTTTTT. Amino acids: CASSPTPDSHEKLFF.

The chain recombines TRBV28 with TRBJ2-7, with D unresolved. Germline V CDR1 and CDR2: MDHEN, SYDVKM. The CDR3 runs to 13 residues. V lost 7 bases to trimming and J lost 2 bases, with 12 bases between them. The CDR3 protein is CASIRTGTYEQYF. The CDR3 region has the DNA TGTGCCAGCATACGAACGGGTACCTACGAGCAGTACTTC.

This clone was observed a single time. The V and J genes are TRBV6-6 and TRBJ1-1; D call uncertain. V gave up 0 bases and J gave up 2 bases, with 13 bases separating them. CDR3 length equals 16 residues. CDR1 is MNHNY and CDR2 is SVGAGI in the germline V gene (reference sequence). CDR3 loop: CASSYSNLRDNTEAFF. The DNA for the CDR3 is TGTGCCAGCAGTTACTCCAACCTACGAGATAACACTGAAGCTTTCTTT.

The CDR3 region is CASSQVTGELFF. CDR3 bases: TGTGCCAGCAGTCAGGTTACCGGGGAGCTGTTTTTT. The gene calls are TRBV27 and TRBJ2-2; D ambiguous. Germline lookup yields CDR1 MNHEY and CDR2 SMNVEV (reference sequence). V was clipped by 5 bases and J by 5 bases, with 6 bases between them. The CDR3 has 12 residues.

The chain combines TRBV19 with TRBJ2-7, with unresolved D. Germline V lookup: CDR1 LNHDA, CDR2 SQIVND (reference sequence). The germline V and J ends were trimmed by 2 bases and 5 bases, with 10 bases remaining between them. This CDR3 comprises 13 residues. This CDR3 is CASSIRHADEQYF. In nucleotides, the CDR3 is TGTGCCAGTAGTATAAGGCATGCTGACGAGCAGTACTTC. Combining the CDR3 with reference TRBV19 and TRBJ2-7 gives the whole variable domain DGGITQSPKYLFRKEGQNVTLSCEQNLNHDAMYWYRQDPGQGLRLIYYSQIVNDFQKGDIAEGYSVSREKKESFPLTVTSAQKNPTAFYLCASSIRHADEQYFGPGTRLTVT.

V is TRBV7-9 and J is TRBJ2-7, with 9 bases aligning to TRBD2. J gave up 5 bases and V 5 bases, and 13 bases lay outside the gene matches. Germline lookup yields CDR1 SEHNR and CDR2 FQNEAQ (reference sequence). This CDR3 spans 16 amino acids. CDR3 nucleotide sequence: TGTGCCAGCAGCGTTAGAGCGGGAGGCTTTTTCCACGAGCAGTACTTC. This gives the protein CASSVRAGGFFHEQYF. The entire variable domain, with the rest obtained from reference TRBV7-9 and TRBJ2-7, is as follows: DTGVSQNPRHKITKRGQNVTFRCDPISEHNRLYWYRQTLGQGPEFLTYFQNEAQLEKSRLLSDRFSAERPKGSFSTLEIQRTEQGDSAMYLCASSVRAGGFFHEQYFGPGTRLTVT.

This clone was seen a single time. The J gene is TRBJ1-2, the V gene TRBV27; the match to TRBD1 covers 8 bases. This CDR3 comprises 13 residues. Germline values: CDR1 MNHEY, CDR2 SMNVEV (reference sequence). With V trimmed by 3 bases and J by 8 bases, 5 bases remained unmatched. Here the CDR3 DNA reads TGTGCCAGCAGTTTCGGCAGGGGGCTAGGCTACACCTTC. Residues: CASSFGRGLGYTF.

The chain recombines TRBV6-6 with TRBJ2-5; D is uncertain. Trimming cost V 6 bases and J 1 base, with 9 bases left between them. The CDR3 has 13 amino acids. CDR1 is MNHNY and CDR2 is SVGAGI in the germline V gene (reference sequence). CDR3 region: CASSYPPQETQYF. The CDR3 DNA is TGTGCCAGCAGCTACCCCCCCCAAGAGACCCAGTACTTC.

The rearrangement uses TRBV28 and TRBJ1-2; D is uncertain. Germline assignment: CDR1 MDHEN and CDR2 SYDVKM. Trimming shortened V by 0 bases and J by 7 bases, and 18 bases separated the two germline ends. This CDR3 has 16 amino acids. CDR3 sequence: CASSLWGGSEEGGYTF. The CDR3 bases are TGTGCCAGCAGTTTATGGGGCGGGTCTGAAGAGGGTGGCTACACCTTC.

The CDR3 protein is CASSLAGVHPYNEQFF. In DNA form, the CDR3 reads TGTGCCAGCAGCCTGGCGGGTGTCCACCCCTACAATGAGCAGTTCTTC. This chain joins TRBV7-8 and TRBJ2-1; the D gene is possibly TRBD2 (5 bases). Trimming left V 5 bases short and J 2 bases short, with 16 bases between. This CDR3 has 16 amino acids. CDR1 and CDR2 from the germline V gene are SGHVS and FQNEAQ.

The CDR3 protein is CASSFGRRGLAGVEQYF. DNA for the CDR3: TGTGCCAGCAGCTTCGGACGGCGGGGACTAGCGGGTGTTGAGCAGTACTTC. This sequence joins TRBV28 and TRBJ2-7, with 12 nucleotides matching TRBD2. This CDR3 has 17 amino acids. The trim removed 6 bases at V and 7 bases at J, leaving 16 bases unmatched. Germline-derived CDR1 and CDR2 are MDHEN and SYDVKM.

CDR3 sequence reads: CASSGTDSGNTIYF. The DNA for the CDR3 is TGTGCCAGCAGTGGGACCGACTCTGGAAACACCATATATTTT. This chain joins TRBV6-6 and TRBJ1-3; D perhaps matches TRBD1 (5 bases). The CDR3 contains 14 residues. Per germline, CDR1 MNHNY and CDR2 SVGAGI (reference sequence). Between the trimmed V and J ends, which lost 5 bases and 0 bases, there was a span of 8 bases.

The chain links TRBV18 to TRBJ2-1; a weak D match, TRBD2 (6 bases). The V end was cut by 3 bases, the J end by 0 bases, with 15 bases between. Per the germline V gene, CDR1 is KGHSH and CDR2 is LQKENI. The CDR3 consists of 17 residues. CDR3 sequence: CASSPLKRASSYNEQFF. CDR3 sequence (DNA): TGTGCCAGCTCACCTCTAAAGCGGGCGAGCTCCTACAATGAGCAGTTCTTC.